This record covers a single T cell receptor (beta chain). Its matching antigen is unknown. The data were taken from a study of response to subunit inactivated influenza vaccine. TCRdb fed the RT-PCR reads into MiXCR, producing one record per CDR3 protein. The sample lists about 780,000 distinct CDR3 sequences; under 20% were seen once. Study-wide points: Each seasonal influenza vaccination recruits few new T cells, the authors suggested.

V lost 3 bases and J lost 4; bases outside the gene matches: 12. The CDR3 has 17 residues. The sequence derives from a man aged 45 to 65 who received an inactivated influenza vaccine. The chain joins TRBV12-3 or TRBV12-4 to TRBJ2-7, with TRBD2 matching over 10 bases. Here the sequenced sample was PBMCs from blood, taken 5 days after vaccination. As DNA, the CDR3 is TGTGCCAGCAGTTTTATAGGAAGACGACTAGCGGGTTACGAGCAGTACTTC. Its protein is CASSFIGRRLAGYEQYF.